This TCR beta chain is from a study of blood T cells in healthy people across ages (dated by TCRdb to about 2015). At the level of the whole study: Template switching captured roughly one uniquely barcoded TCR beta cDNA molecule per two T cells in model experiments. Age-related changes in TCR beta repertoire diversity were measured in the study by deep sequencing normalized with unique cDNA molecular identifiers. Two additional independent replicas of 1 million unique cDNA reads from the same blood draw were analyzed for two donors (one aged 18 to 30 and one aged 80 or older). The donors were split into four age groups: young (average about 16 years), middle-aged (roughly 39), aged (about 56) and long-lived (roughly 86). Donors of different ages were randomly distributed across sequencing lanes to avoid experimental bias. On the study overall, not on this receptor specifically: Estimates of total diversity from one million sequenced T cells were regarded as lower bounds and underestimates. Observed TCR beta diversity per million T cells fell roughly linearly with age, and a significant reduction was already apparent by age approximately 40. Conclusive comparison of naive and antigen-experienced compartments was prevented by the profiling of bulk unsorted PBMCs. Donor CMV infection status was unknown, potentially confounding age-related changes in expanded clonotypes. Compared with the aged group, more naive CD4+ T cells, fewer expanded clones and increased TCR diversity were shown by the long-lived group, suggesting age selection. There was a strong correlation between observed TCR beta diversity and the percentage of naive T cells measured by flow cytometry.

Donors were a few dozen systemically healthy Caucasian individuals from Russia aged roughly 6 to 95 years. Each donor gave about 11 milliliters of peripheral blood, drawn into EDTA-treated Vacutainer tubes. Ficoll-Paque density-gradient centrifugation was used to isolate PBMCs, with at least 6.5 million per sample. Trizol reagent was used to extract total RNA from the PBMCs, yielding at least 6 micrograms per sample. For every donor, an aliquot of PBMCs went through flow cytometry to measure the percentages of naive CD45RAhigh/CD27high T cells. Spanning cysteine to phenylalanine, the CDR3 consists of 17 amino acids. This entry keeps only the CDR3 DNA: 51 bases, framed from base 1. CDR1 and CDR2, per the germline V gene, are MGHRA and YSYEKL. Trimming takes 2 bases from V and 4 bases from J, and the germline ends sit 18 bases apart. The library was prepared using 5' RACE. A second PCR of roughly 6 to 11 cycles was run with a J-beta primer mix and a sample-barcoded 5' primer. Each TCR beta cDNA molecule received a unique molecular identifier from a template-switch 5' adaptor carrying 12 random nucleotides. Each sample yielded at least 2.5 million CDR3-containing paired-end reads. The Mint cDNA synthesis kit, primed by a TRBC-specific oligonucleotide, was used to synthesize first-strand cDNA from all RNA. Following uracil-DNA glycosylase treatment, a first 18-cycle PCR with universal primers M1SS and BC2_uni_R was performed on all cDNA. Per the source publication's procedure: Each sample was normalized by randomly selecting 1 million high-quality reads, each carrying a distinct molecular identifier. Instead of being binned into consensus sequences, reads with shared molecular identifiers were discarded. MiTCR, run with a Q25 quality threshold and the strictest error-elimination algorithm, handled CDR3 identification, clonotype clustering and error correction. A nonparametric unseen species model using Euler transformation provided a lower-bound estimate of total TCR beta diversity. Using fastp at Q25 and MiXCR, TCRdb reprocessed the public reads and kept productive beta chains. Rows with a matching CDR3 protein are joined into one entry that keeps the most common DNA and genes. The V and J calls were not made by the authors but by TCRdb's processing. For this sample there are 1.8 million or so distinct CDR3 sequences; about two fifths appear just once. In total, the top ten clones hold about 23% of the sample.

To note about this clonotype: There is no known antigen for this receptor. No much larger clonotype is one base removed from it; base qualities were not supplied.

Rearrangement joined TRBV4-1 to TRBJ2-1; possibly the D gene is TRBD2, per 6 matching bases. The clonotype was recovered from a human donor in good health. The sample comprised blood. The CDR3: CASSQPTRGRPYNEQFF. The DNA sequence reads TGCGCCAGCAGCCAACCGACACGGGGGAGACCGTACAATGAGCAGTTCTTC.